The clone carrying this T cell receptor beta chain was seen only once. Antigen specificity is unknown. The sample comes from a study of OX40 agonist ivuxolimab in advanced cancers. Across the study: An anti-OX40 (CD134) antibody with agonistic activity, ivuxolimab, was administered to patients. Each dose-escalation patient presented with hepatocellular carcinoma, melanoma, renal cell or head and neck cancer. Antecedent anti-PD-1, anti-PD-L1 or anti-CTLA-4 therapy was permissible, with roughly 36% having received some.

CDR1 is MDHEN, CDR2 SYDVKM, per germline. Trimming stripped 6 bases from V and 2 bases from J, with 11 bases between. This CDR3 has 13 residues. The table came from immunoSEQ multiplex PCR; TCRdb's copy has only in-frame clones and leaves some out. The table has 40,000 to 50,000 clones, 70% to 90% seen once; the top ten hold about 12%. Overall study findings and caveats: More expanded clones were seen, on average, in CD8+ T cells than in CD4+.

This TCR came from an adult with an advanced solid tumor such as melanoma, head and neck, liver or kidney cancer. Source: CD4+ or CD8+ T cells sorted from blood, taken in a trial of the OX40 agonist ivuxolimab. The chain carries TRBV28 and TRBJ2-7, with D possibly being TRBD1 (5 bases). CDR3 protein: CASRTGTTYEQYF. The CDR3 coding sequence is TGTGCCAGCAGAACAGGTACTACCTACGAGCAGTACTTC.